The clone carrying this T cell receptor (beta chain) showed up many times. The antigen remains undetermined. CDR3 length: 14 amino acids. The germline CDR1 and CDR2 sequences are DFQATT and SNEGSKA (reference sequence). The time point is: patch test 3, about 24 weeks after DPC sensitization. Treatment denoted: therapeutic diphenylcyclopropenone sensitization with weekly scalp DPC. Extraction of total RNA was performed on unfractionated whole blood. The data stem from a study of human T cells and chemical hapten exposure. Study outcomes and limitations: Among expanded TCRs, significantly more large CDR3 similarity clusters formed than among controls.

Original handling: Sampled TCR counts reached a median of approximately 100,000 per sample, with values ranging from roughly 20,000 to 750,000. TCRdb re-called the RACE reads with MiXCR, one entry per CDR3 protein. Clone size and V and J calls follow TCRdb, not the original study. Of tens of thousands of distinct CDR3 sequences listed, nearly 6% are singletons. The sequenced sample was whole blood, obtained in connection with sensitization to the hapten diphenylcyclopropenone (DPC). The TCR originated in a young man with alopecia areata. Some clones in this sample may be carry-over from other donors' samples. This chain uses TRBV20-1 with TRBJ1-1; 10 bases are a match to TRBD1. CDR3 in DNA: TGCAGCGGACACGACAGGGGGCGCAGAACTGAAGCTTTCTTT. This gives the protein CSGHDRGRRTEAFF.